This TCR beta chain came from a study of T cells after posttransplantation cyclophosphamide. Findings of the study overall: Later post-transplant blood repertoires were often dominated by donor CD8+ memory clones. TRB clonality was highly associated with recipient CMV seropositivity and reactivation. TRB overlap between skin or GI tissue T cells and blood was limited.

A marrow graft followed busulfan-fludarabine conditioning, with cyclophosphamide on days +3 and +4. TCRdb's table, derived via immunoSEQ multiplex PCR, lists solely in-frame clones and lacks some. The table lists 7,000 to 10,000 clones, approximately 81% of them singletons, with 20% to 25% in the top ten. On this clone itself: Its cognate antigen is unknown.

V was clipped by 2 bases and J by 4 bases, with 14 bases between them. Per germline, CDR1 SGHTA and CDR2 FQGNSA. This CDR3 comprises 16 residues. The sample consisted of PBMCs, taken after allogeneic stem cell transplant with posttransplant cyclophosphamide. The chain is built from TRBV7-2 and TRBJ2-2; D possibly corresponds to TRBD1 (6 bases). This receptor was taken from a female patient aged 40-50 years who received an allogeneic stem cell transplant from an unrelated donor, was CMV-positive, and had no GVHD. These T cells may partly come from the graft donor. The CDR3 coding sequence is TGTGCCAGCAGCTTAATGACAGGTTTGGGCACCGGGGAGCTGTTTTTT. Translation: CASSLMTGLGTGELFF.